The 4 T cell receptor beta chains below all came from one sample that was sequenced in a study of cytomegalovirus exposure and HLA in healthy donors. A multiplex PCR was run with 60 Vbeta primers and 13 Jbeta primers. TCRdb's copy holds only in-frame clones and misses some; the assay was immunoSEQ multiplex PCR. Of about 43,000 clones in the sample, about two thirds were seen once. The sample was PBMCs. The origin of the receptors is a man aged 60 to 75 in good health and CMV-seropositive.

The DNA of the CDR3 is TGTGCCAGCAGCTTAGTCTATCAAGAGACCCAGTACTTC. It translates to CASSLVYQETQYF. The chain is built from TRBV7-9 and TRBJ2-5; no firm D call. The germline V gene has CDR1 SEHNR and CDR2 FQNEAQ (reference sequence). Trimming stripped 1 base from V and 2 bases from J, with 5 bases between. The CDR3 loop spans 13 amino acids.

This clone came up a few times. This chain joins TRBV6-1 and TRBJ2-1; TRBD2 matches at 11 bases. V trimming: 0 bases; J trimming: 16 bases; junction bases outside the gene matches: 11. The CDR3 has 15 amino acids. CDR1 and CDR2 (germline): MNHNS, SASEGT. In DNA form, the CDR3 reads TGTGCCAGCAGTGAAGCCCGGATACTAGCGGGAGATCGATTCTTC. Protein: CASSEARILAGDRFF.

This clone appeared a few times. The rearrangement links TRBV7-3 to TRBJ2-3; TRBD1 matches 7 bases. Germline CDR1 reads SGHTA; CDR2 reads FQGTGA. V was pared by 5 bases and J by 5 bases, with 7 bases of the junction left unmatched. The CDR3 covers 14 residues. The CDR3: CASSLGPGGDTQYF. The CDR3, as DNA: TGTGCCAGCAGCCTCGGACCAGGGGGAGATACGCAGTATTTT.

The V gene is TRBV7-6, the J gene TRBJ1-2, with TRBD1 identical over 8 bases. The CDR3 is 13 amino acids. Germline V gives CDR1 SGHVS, CDR2 FNYEAQ. The V and J ends lost 2 bases and 6 bases, in that order; junction bases with no gene match: 2. The CDR3 DNA reads as TGTGCCAGCAGCTTATCAGGGGGCGATGGCTACACCTTC. It codes for CASSLSGGDGYTF.